This TCR beta chain was observed in a study of OX40 agonist ivuxolimab in advanced cancers. Context from the whole study: Ivuxolimab, which targeted the costimulatory receptor OX40 (CD134), was an agonistic, fully human IgG2 monoclonal antibody. Among the approximately 50 dose-escalation patients, some 19 had hepatocellular carcinoma, around 15 melanoma, 9 renal cell carcinoma and 9 head and neck cancer. Intravenous ivuxolimab was administered to patients every 2 weeks at six dose levels: 0.01, 0.1, 0.3, 1.5, 3 and 10 mg/kg. Prior anti-PD-1, anti-PD-L1 or anti-CTLA-4 therapy was permitted, and checkpoint inhibitors had been received by roughly 40% of dose-escalation patients. Peripheral TCRbeta sequencing aimed to test whether ivuxolimab altered TCR sequence diversity and caused clonal T-cell expansion. The dose-escalation cohort was over 70% male with a mean age of about 60 years, ranging from roughly 20 to 80. Partial responses occurred in three dose-escalation patients, of whom one had hepatocellular carcinoma and two had cutaneous melanoma. The paper reports the monotherapy dose-escalation portion (N ≈ 52 patients) of the phase I ivuxolimab trial.

The germline V gene sets CDR1 to SGHDT and CDR2 to YYEEEE. Clipping removes 4 bases from V and 5 bases from J, with 4 as the unmatched junction base count. The CDR3 holds 13 amino acids from the cysteine to the phenylalanine. Just the 39-base CDR3 DNA is kept, in frame starting at base 1. To note about this clone: Its recognized antigen is unknown. No base quality information exists; no much larger clone differs at one position.

For sequencing of the TCRbeta CDR3 region, genomic DNA was extracted from the sorted cells. The immunoSEQ Assay was used to sequence the TCRbeta CDR3 regions. TCRdb mirrors the immuneACCESS table, restricted to in-frame sequences. Some clones are absent from its copies; in checked studies, under half trace to an unresolved V gene, and the reason for the others is unknown. The sample table holds about 100,000 clones, of which about 91% were seen once. Roughly 0.15% of the sample is taken by the ten largest. Study-wide conclusions, independent of this receptor: On average, CD8+ T cells showed more expanded clones than CD4+ T cells after ivuxolimab. Antigen specificity was not determined for the clonally expanded peripheral T cells. Low levels of normalized T-cell clonal expansion were also seen in some patients who did not respond. Clonal expansion of both CD4+ and CD8+ blood T cells was observed from baseline to week 6 at doses 0.1 to 3.0 mg/kg. In the 0.1-3.0 mg/kg groups, partial responders were among the patients with the lowest normalized peripheral clonal expansion, particularly in CD8+ T cells.

Patients with a history of autoimmune disease or receiving systemic immunosuppression were excluded from the trial. Peripheral blood for TCR sequencing was drawn from every dose cohort at baseline, at cycle 4 day 1 and at cycle 7 day 1. The samples were taken from a phase I, first-in-human, multicenter, open-label dose-escalation trial of ivuxolimab. Adults with locally advanced or metastatic melanoma, renal cell carcinoma, hepatocellular carcinoma or head and neck squamous cell carcinoma were enrolled in the trial. Before TCR sequencing, CD4+ and CD8+ T cells were separately sorted from peripheral blood.

This clonotype was sampled from an adult with an advanced solid tumor such as melanoma, head and neck, liver or kidney cancer. The starting material was CD4+ or CD8+ T cells sorted from blood, obtained in a trial of the OX40 agonist ivuxolimab. The chain was built from TRBV5-6 and TRBJ1-2, and 8 bases in between align with TRBD1. The base sequence is TGTGCCAGCAGCCCCACAGGGGGGTATGGCTACACCTTC. This gives the protein CASSPTGGYGYTF.